These T cell receptor beta chains were read from a single sample in a study of T cells in Graves' hyperthyroidism and ophthalmopathy. TCRdb passed the multiplex PCR reads through MiXCR, listing each CDR3 protein once. This table has about 290,000 distinct CDR3 sequences, 10% to 15% appearing once. Sequenced sample: blood. The receptors originated from a woman aged 25 to 45 with Graves' hyperthyroidism that later progressed to Graves' ophthalmopathy. CDR3s include the opening cysteine and the closing phenylalanine or tryptophan. D genes are given only for firm matches.

TRBD2 TRBJ2-1 TRBV12-3/TRBV12-4 CASSQVGTSGGNEQFF
TRBD2 TRBJ2-5 TRBV27 CASRRLAGGVEQETQYF
- TRBJ2-3 TRBV28 CASSSTSPSTDTQYF
TRBD1 TRBJ2-2 TRBV12-3/TRBV12-4 CASSLRTGGRTGELFF
- TRBJ2-1 TRBV7-9 CASSSTGSGNEQFF
- TRBJ2-7 TRBV7-9 CASSLGGRPYEQYF
- TRBJ2-5 TRBV27 CASSLGVTYQETQYF
- TRBJ2-2 TRBV6-4 CASSDSSGTGELFF
TRBD2 TRBJ2-5 TRBV6-2/TRBV6-3 CASRVTSGRRETQYF
- TRBJ1-5 TRBV5-1 CARDWRGNGNQPQHF
- TRBJ2-2 TRBV2 CASSWSPDAGELFF
- TRBJ2-5 TRBV12-3/TRBV12-4 CASRPDRALSTNQETQYF
- TRBJ2-3 TRBV12-3/TRBV12-4 CASSFQFSGTQYF
- TRBJ2-2 TRBV4-1 CASSPSWGLTGELFF
- TRBJ1-1 TRBV12-3/TRBV12-4 CASRMYRWNEAFF
- TRBJ2-3 TRBV4-1 CASSRPGDTQYF
- TRBJ2-5 TRBV7-2 CASSLVEGVETQYF
- TRBJ2-1 TRBV6-2/TRBV6-3 CASSYDGEQFF
TRBD2 TRBJ2-7 TRBV25-1 CASSERPSGTGKQYF
- TRBJ1-1 TRBV7-6 CASSPGGLGHTEAFF
- TRBJ1-1 TRBV7-2 CASSLYYEAFF
- TRBJ2-7 TRBV20-1 CSAQSERRSYEQYF
TRBD2 TRBJ2-7 TRBV28 CASSLWREDSYEQYF
- TRBJ2-5 TRBV12-3/TRBV12-4 CASRGRGSGGETQYF
- TRBJ1-5 TRBV4-1 CASSQPGEPQHF
- TRBJ1-1 TRBV30 CAGRRASLTEAFF
- TRBJ2-5 TRBV4-3 CASSSSLGFSETQYF
- TRBJ2-7 TRBV7-2 CASSLEVVLGPYKQYF
TRBD2 TRBJ2-1 TRBV19 CASSQTYDSGRGVYNEQFF
TRBD2 TRBJ2-1 TRBV4-1 CASSQDRGLAAYNEQFF
TRBD1 TRBJ1-2 TRBV4-2 CASSQTGDDYTF
- TRBJ2-2 TRBV9 CASSVDWGPTGELFF
TRBD2 TRBJ2-7 TRBV6-6 CASSYRGSGSGEQYF
TRBD1 TRBJ2-7 TRBV18 CASSPGVSGTGGYEQYF
- TRBJ2-1 TRBV19 CASSIGGVNEQFF
- TRBJ1-5 TRBV28 CASSAGSQPQHF